One and the same sample provided the 10 T cell receptor beta chains below, sequenced in a study of T-cell reconstitution after alpha-beta-depleted transplantation in children. For TCRbeta, the library was prepared with unique molecular identifiers. TCRdb analysed the PCR reads with MiXCR anew, one entry per CDR3 protein. The sample holds roughly 300,000 distinct CDR3 sequences, 10% seen once. The starting material was PBMCs from the stem cell graft donor, obtained from the stem cell graft. Every receptor here comes from a human donor who donated a stem cell graft to a child with acute lymphoblastic leukemia.

The chain has TRBV7-9 and TRBJ2-7; TRBD1 matches 8 bases. The CDR3 contains 15 residues. Germline CDR1 is SEHNR and CDR2 is FQNEAQ (reference sequence). Unmatched junction bases numbered 8, after V lost 5 bases and J lost 2 bases. CDR3 region: CASSVLLDRAYEQYF. CDR3 coding DNA: TGTGCCAGCAGCGTGCTTTTGGACAGGGCCTACGAGCAGTACTTC. Combining the CDR3 with reference TRBV7-9 and TRBJ2-7 gives the whole variable domain DTGVSQNPRHKITKRGQNVTFRCDPISEHNRLYWYRQTLGQGPEFLTYFQNEAQLEKSRLLSDRFSAERPKGSFSTLEIQRTEQGDSAMYLCASSVLLDRAYEQYFGPGTRLTVT.

This chain uses TRBV4-3 with TRBJ2-3, with 7 bases identical to TRBD1. V shed 5 bases and J 0 bases; nucleotides not matched to a gene: 5. The germline CDR1 and CDR2 sequences are LGHNA and YSLEER. The CDR3 extends over 15 amino acids. This chain's CDR3 is CASSSDRDSTDTQYF. For the CDR3, the DNA is TGCGCCAGCAGCTCCGACAGGGACAGCACAGATACGCAGTATTTT.

The chain employs TRBV4-1 and TRBJ1-4; possibly TRBD1 for D (6 bases). Trimming took 0 bases from V and 8 from J, leaving 13 bases between them. The CDR3 runs to 15 residues. Germline-derived CDR1 and CDR2 are MGHRA and YSYEKL. DNA of the CDR3: TGCGCCAGCAGCCAAGATCCGGGGGCGGGAGAAAAACTGTTTTTT. Its protein product is CASSQDPGAGEKLFF.

As regards this clonotype: The conserved phenylalanine or tryptophan normally closing the CDR3 is absent here, so this likely arose from a read error. V is TRBV6-2 or TRBV6-3 and J is TRBJ2-1; 11 nucleotides align to TRBD1. The CDR3 consists of 16 residues. V lost 2 bases to trimming and J lost 10 bases; unmatched junction nucleotides: 10. Germline-derived CDR1 and CDR2 are MNHEY and SVGEGT. CDR3 nucleotide sequence: TGTGCCAGCAGTTACGATCCGGACAGGGGGCCTGGGGAGCAGTTCTTG. It yields the protein CASSYDPDRGPGEQFL.

This clonotype was counted ten times or more. V usage is TRBV5-5 and J usage is TRBJ1-4; D unclear. Trimming pared 0 bases from V and 0 bases from J, leaving 3 bases between. From germline, CDR1 is SGHKS and CDR2 YYEKEE (reference sequence). This CDR3 has 14 residues. CDR3 coding DNA: TGTGCCAGCAGCTTGGGGACAACTAATGAAAAACTGTTTTTT. It encodes CASSLGTTNEKLFF.

This clonotype has just a few counts. The genes are TRBV5-1 and TRBJ2-2, with 11 bases that match TRBD2. J was trimmed by 6 bases and V by 0 bases; bases with no gene match: 7. Germline CDR1 is SGHRS and CDR2 is YFSETQ. The CDR3 loop spans 17 amino acids. This CDR3 is CASSLDPSGRTPGELFF. The CDR3 bases are TGCGCCAGCAGCTTGGATCCTAGCGGGAGGACCCCCGGGGAGCTGTTTTTT.

The chain uses TRBV4-1 and TRBJ1-4; D not certain. Trimming cost V 7 bases and J 4 bases, with 13 bases left between them. CDR1 is MGHRA and CDR2 is YSYEKL in the germline V gene. The CDR3 has 14 amino acids. The CDR3 is CASTLGVGNEKLFF. The CDR3, as DNA: TGCGCCAGCACCCTTGGGGTGGGTAATGAAAAACTGTTTTTT.

The chain has TRBV10-1 and TRBJ2-2, with TRBD1 matching 7 bases. V lost 6 bases, J lost 2 bases, and 6 bases stayed unmatched. The CDR3 extends over 15 amino acids. The germline gives CDR1 WNHNN, CDR2 SYGVQD (reference sequence). The CDR3 bases are TGCGCCAGCAGCGGGGACAGCGTTAACACCGGGGAGCTGTTTTTT. It yields the protein CASSGDSVNTGELFF.

This clonotype occurred a few times. The chain joins TRBV9 to TRBJ2-5; the D is unclear. This CDR3 contains 13 residues. The ends were cut back, 4 bases at V and 5 bases at J, with 12 bases in the middle. Germline CDR1 reads SGDLS; CDR2 reads YYNGEE. The CDR3, as DNA: TGTGCCAGCAGCCTGTCACCCGGGGAGACCCAGTACTTC. It translates to CASSLSPGETQYF.

This clonotype turned up a few times. CDR3 sequence (DNA): TGTGCCAGCAGTCCCTCGTTACTAGATTTCTCCGGGGAGCTGTTTTTT. This translates into CASSPSLLDFSGELFF. The chain uses TRBV12-3 or TRBV12-4 and TRBJ2-2, with D maybe TRBD2 (5 bases). CDR3 length equals 16 residues. Between the trimmed V and J ends, which lost 5 bases and 6 bases, there was a span of 19 bases.